These 8 T cell receptor beta chains originate from one sample sequenced in a study of metastatic and nonmetastatic thyroid tumors. TCRdb re-clonotyped the PCR reads via MiXCR. The sample contains 35,000 to 45,000 clones, 9% to 14% of which appear only once. Thyroid surgery had not been preceded by any treatment in any patient. Input material: blood. The receptor set was obtained from a male donor with papillary thyroid cancer or a benign thyroid nodule (not recorded which). Some clones in this sample may be carry-over from other donors' samples.

This clone was counted at least ten times. The chain has TRBV20-1 and TRBJ2-7; D tentatively reads TRBD1 or TRBD2 (6 bases each). V was trimmed by 6 bases and J by 4 bases, leaving 22 bases between them. CDR1 and CDR2 from the germline V gene are DFQATT and SNEGSKA (reference sequence). There are 15 residues in the CDR3. The CDR3 DNA reads TGCAGTGCCTGGCCGAGCCACCAAGGGGGGTACGAGCAGTACTTC. Translated: CSAWPSHQGGYEQYF.

There are many counts of this clone. This rearrangement joins TRBV11-2 to TRBJ1-5; 11 bases are a match to TRBD1. Trimming removed 0 bases from V and 5 bases from J; junction bases left unmatched: 6. In germline, CDR1 is SGHAT, CDR2 FQNNGV. The CDR3 has 17 residues. The CDR3 here is CASSLEGDRGWDQPQHF. The CDR3 region has the DNA TGTGCCAGCAGCTTAGAGGGGGACAGGGGGTGGGATCAGCCCCAGCATTTT.

The rearrangement links TRBV5-1 to TRBJ1-3; D unclear. Per the germline V gene, CDR1 is SGHRS and CDR2 is YFSETQ. The CDR3 is 12 amino acids. V lost 4 bases to trimming and J lost 1 base, with 3 bases between them. The CDR3 DNA sequence: TGCGCCAGCAGCCCTTCTGGAAACACCATATATTTT. Its translation is CASSPSGNTIYF.

This chain connects TRBV11-2 to TRBJ1-6, with 9 bases lining up with TRBD1. J gave up 1 base and V 6 bases, and 4 bases lay outside the gene matches. The CDR3 consists of 16 residues. Germline CDR1 is SGHAT and CDR2 is FQNNGV. The CDR3 loop reads CASRWTGESYNSPLHF. CDR3 nucleotides: TGTGCCAGCAGATGGACAGGGGAATCCTATAATTCACCCCTCCACTTT.

This clone occurred many times. The gene calls are TRBV20-1 and TRBJ1-1; D unresolved. Trimming removed 3 bases from V and 1 base from J, with 3 bases in between. CDR1 and CDR2 from the germline V gene are DFQATT and SNEGSKA (reference sequence). The CDR3 covers 11 residues. The CDR3 nucleotides read TGCAGTGCTAGCCCGAACACTGAAGCTTTCTTT. The encoded protein is CSASPNTEAFF.

The rearrangement links TRBV9 to TRBJ2-3; D gene uncertain. V lost 0 bases, J lost 6 bases, and 8 bases lay in between. Per the germline V gene, CDR1 is SGDLS and CDR2 is YYNGEE. The CDR3 loop spans 13 amino acids. The CDR3 loop reads CASSVATLDTQYF. DNA for the CDR3: TGTGCCAGCAGCGTAGCAACGCTTGATACGCAGTATTTT.

Concerning this clone: A read error may explain this, as a much larger clone is one base away. This rearrangement joins TRBV13 to TRBJ1-4; D is uncertain. Per germline, CDR1 PRHDT and CDR2 FYEKMQ (reference sequence). The CDR3 covers 13 residues. Trimming took 0 bases from V and 10 from J, leaving 9 bases between them. The CDR3 is CASSLGGYPKLFF. CDR3 DNA sequence: TGTGCCAGCAGCTTAGGCGGGTACCCAAAACTGTTTTTT. The full variable domain, its missing parts supplied by reference TRBV13 and TRBJ1-4, is AAGVIQSPRHLIKEKRETATLKCYPIPRHDTVYWYQQGPGQDPQFLISFYEKMQSDKGSIPDRFSAQQFSDYHSELNMSSLELGDSALYFCASSLGGYPKLFFGSGTQLSVL.

In regard to this clone: This may come from a read error, since a much larger clone is one base off. This rearrangement joins TRBV11-2 to TRBJ2-3, with TRBD2 matching 7 bases. J gave up 3 bases and V 5 bases, and 11 bases lay outside the gene matches. CDR3 length equals 16 residues. The germline V gene encodes CDR1 SGHAT and CDR2 FQNNGV. The CDR3 reads CASSKRAAGWTDTQYF. CDR3 nucleotides: TGTGCCAGCAGCAAAAGGGCAGCGGGATGGACAGATACGCAGTATTTT.